Shown below are 19 T cell receptor beta chains from a single sample sequenced in a study of cytomegalovirus exposure and HLA in healthy donors. Both 60 Vbeta primers and 13 Jbeta primers went into the PCR. TCRdb's table, derived via immunoSEQ multiplex PCR, lists solely in-frame clones and lacks some. The profile shows 200,000 to 250,000 clones, over 70% of them singletons. Specimen: PBMCs. The receptors derive from a woman in her sixties or seventies in good health and CMV-seropositive.

V is TRBV6-6 and J is TRBJ1-3; no clear D gene. Trimming took off 2 bases at V and 0 bases at J, with 5 bases between the two ends. The CDR3 consists of 14 residues. From germline, CDR1 is MNHNY and CDR2 SVGAGI (reference sequence). The DNA for the CDR3 is TGTGCCAGCAGTTACGGCATCTCTGGAAACACCATATATTTT. The encoded protein is CASSYGISGNTIYF.

Turning to this clone: The same CDR3 arises from other DNA sequences in this sample as well. The rearrangement uses TRBV30 and TRBJ1-3; D perhaps matches TRBD1 (5 bases). V was shortened by 3 bases and J by 3 bases, with 12 bases between the two germline ends. Germline CDR1 reads GTSNPN; CDR2 reads SVGIG (reference sequence). The CDR3 totals 14 residues. The CDR3 DNA reads as TGTGCCTGGAGCGCGGGGGGGAGTGGAAACACCATATATTTT. This gives the protein CAWSAGGSGNTIYF. Full variable domain (rest looked up from reference TRBV30 and TRBJ1-3): SQTIHQWPATLVQPVGSPLSLECTVEGTSNPNLYWYRQAAGRGLQLLFYSVGIGQISSEVPQNLSASRPQDRQFILSSKKLLLSDSGFYLCAWSAGGSGNTIYFGEGSWLTVV.

V is TRBV5-1 and J is TRBJ2-5, with TRBD2 matching over 8 bases. The CDR3 extends over 16 amino acids. The V segment lost 0 bases and the J segment 1 base; nucleotides outside the gene matches: 5. Germline V lookup: CDR1 SGHRS, CDR2 YFSETQ. The CDR3 DNA follows: TGCGCCAGCAGCTTGGGGAGCGGGGGCTTCCAAGAGACCCAGTACTTC. Translated: CASSLGSGGFQETQYF.

The V and J genes are TRBV2 and TRBJ2-5; D is unclear. This CDR3 has 13 amino acids. Deletions cut 1 base from V and 5 bases from J, with 8 bases between. Germline lookup yields CDR1 SNHLY and CDR2 FYNNEI. DNA for the CDR3: TGTGCCAGCAGTGAAGTCAGGTTGGAGACCCAGTACTTC. It translates to CASSEVRLETQYF.

The V call is TRBV27, the J call TRBJ2-7; maybe TRBD2 (6 bases). V was cut by 5 bases and J by 4 bases, with 15 bases left in between. The CDR3 has 14 amino acids. Looked up from germline, CDR1 is MNHEY and CDR2 is SMNVEV (reference sequence). DNA for the CDR3: TGTGCCAGCAGTCTTCGGAGGGCCGCTTACGAGCAGTACTTC. Its protein product is CASSLRRAAYEQYF.

The rearrangement uses TRBV18 and TRBJ1-1; D gene unclear. Germline V CDR1 and CDR2: KGHSH, LQKENI. The CDR3 has 15 amino acids. V was clipped by 3 bases and J by 5 bases, with 16 bases between them. CDR3: CASSPPQNARTEAFF. CDR3 bases: TGTGCCAGCTCACCCCCTCAGAACGCGCGGACTGAAGCTTTCTTT.

The V call is TRBV19, the J call TRBJ1-1; perhaps TRBD1 as D (6 bases). V lost 6 bases to trimming and J lost 0 bases, with 8 bases between them. Looked up from germline, CDR1 is LNHDA and CDR2 is SQIVND (reference sequence). This CDR3 spans 13 amino acids. CDR3 sequence reads: CASRRTVNTEAFF. CDR3 nucleotide sequence: TGTGCCAGTAGGAGGACAGTGAACACTGAAGCTTTCTTT.

This chain uses TRBV28 with TRBJ2-1, with D tentatively TRBD2 (5 bases). V was cut by 4 bases and J by 4 bases, with 14 bases left in between. The germline CDR1 and CDR2 sequences are MDHEN and SYDVKM. The CDR3 length is 15 residues. The CDR3 reads CASSSPGSQYNEQFF. CDR3 DNA: TGTGCCAGCAGTTCTCCGGGAAGCCAGTACAATGAGCAGTTCTTC. The complete variable domain, with remaining parts taken from reference TRBV28 and TRBJ2-1, reads DVKVTQSSRYLVKRTGEKVFLECVQDMDHENMFWYRQDPGLGLRLIYFSYDVKMKEKGDIPEGYSVSREKKERFSLILESASTNQTSMYLCASSSPGSQYNEQFFGPGTRLTVL.

This chain joins TRBV4-1 and TRBJ2-7; 7 bases match TRBD1. V shed 1 base, J shed 4 bases, and the junction held 4 bases outside the gene matches. Looked up from germline, CDR1 is MGHRA and CDR2 is YSYEKL. The CDR3 runs 14 residues. CDR3 residues: CASSQGQGVYEQYF. Here the CDR3 DNA reads TGCGCCAGCAGCCAAGGACAGGGAGTTTACGAGCAGTACTTC.

The chain combines TRBV18 with TRBJ2-7; no reliable D call. Trimming removed 4 bases from V and 3 bases from J, with 7 bases in between. Germline V lookup: CDR1 KGHSH, CDR2 LQKENI. The CDR3 spans 12 residues. This CDR3 reads CASSRLDYEQYF. The CDR3 bases are TGTGCCAGCTCACGACTGGACTACGAGCAGTACTTC.

The V gene is TRBV4-1, the J gene TRBJ2-5, with 13 bases that match TRBD2. The V segment lost 2 bases and the J segment 3 bases; nucleotides outside the gene matches: 3. The CDR3 runs to 16 residues. The germline CDR1 and CDR2 sequences are MGHRA and YSYEKL. The CDR3 nucleotides are TGCGCCAGCAGCCAACGACTAGCGGGAGGTGAAGAGACCCAGTACTTC. Translated, it gives CASSQRLAGGEETQYF.

The genes are TRBV6-5 and TRBJ1-2, with 7 bases that match TRBD1. This CDR3 region has 14 residues. V lost 6 bases to trimming and J lost 2 bases; unmatched junction nucleotides: 6. Germline V CDR1 and CDR2: MNHEY, SVGAGI. The CDR3 DNA reads TGTGCCAGCAGAGAGACAGGGAGCAACTATGGCTACACCTTC. Translated, it gives CASRETGSNYGYTF.

The chain is built from TRBV29-1 and TRBJ1-2; D remains ambiguous. The germline gives CDR1 SQVTM, CDR2 ANQGSEA. V lost 7 bases to trimming and J lost 2 bases, with 14 bases between them. CDR3 size: 13 residues. CDR3 DNA sequence: TGCAGCGACGGAGGCTACGAAAACTATGGCTACACCTTC. Translating it yields CSDGGYENYGYTF. The full variable domain, completed using reference TRBV29-1 and TRBJ1-2, is SAVISQKPSRDICQRGTSLTIQCQVDSQVTMMFWYRQQPGQSLTLIATANQGSEATYESGFVIDKFPISRPNLTFSTLTVSNMSPEDSSIYLCSDGGYENYGYTFGSGTRLTVV.

The chain carries TRBV9 and TRBJ1-1; a possible D gene is TRBD1 (5 bases). Trimming shortened V by 0 bases and J by 4 bases, and 13 bases separated the two germline ends. The CDR3 has 15 amino acids. Germline V gene lookup returns CDR1 SGDLS and CDR2 YYNGEE. The CDR3, as DNA: TGTGCCAGCAGCGTAGATTCTCAGGGTGGCACTGAAGCTTTCTTT. Protein product: CASSVDSQGGTEAFF.

The V and J genes are TRBV14 and TRBJ2-3; D not certain. The germline V gene encodes CDR1 SGHDN and CDR2 FVKESK. V shed 0 bases and J shed 5 bases, with 15 bases lying between them. This CDR3 has 16 amino acids. In DNA form, the CDR3 reads TGTGCCAGCAGCCAAGATCTCGGCAGGTTAGGAGATACGCAGTATTTT. It translates to CASSQDLGRLGDTQYF.

This chain uses TRBV5-1 with TRBJ2-3, with D possibly being TRBD2 (7 bases). CDR3 size: 16 residues. Germline V gene data show CDR1 as SGHRS and CDR2 as YFSETQ. Between the trimmed V and J ends, which lost 0 bases and 4 bases, there was a span of 15 bases. The CDR3 spells CASSLGGGAIPDTQYF. The CDR3 bases are TGCGCCAGCAGCTTGGGAGGGGGGGCGATCCCAGATACGCAGTATTTT. Based on the CDR3 plus reference TRBV5-1 and TRBJ2-3, the full variable domain is KAGVTQTPRYLIKTRGQQVTLSCSPISGHRSVSWYQQTPGQGLQFLFEYFSETQRNKGNFPGRFSGRQFSNSRSEMNVSTLELGDSALYLCASSLGGGAIPDTQYFGPGTRLTVL.

The genes are TRBV6-6 and TRBJ1-3; no definite D call. V was pared by 0 bases and J by 6 bases, with 12 bases between. CDR3 size: 15 residues. Germline V gene sequence: CDR1 MNHNY, CDR2 SVGAGI (reference sequence). CDR3 sequence: CASSYSTGVENTIYF. CDR3 DNA: TGTGCCAGCAGTTACTCGACCGGGGTGGAAAACACCATATATTTT.

The V gene is TRBV6-1, the J gene TRBJ1-2; 10 bases line up with TRBD1. The CDR3 loop spans 13 amino acids. Trimming at V came to 4 bases and at J to 11 bases, leaving 7 bases not matched to a gene. Germline V CDR1 and CDR2: MNHNS, SASEGT. The CDR3 here is CASSAGTGVGYTF. The CDR3 DNA sequence: TGTGCCAGCAGTGCCGGGACAGGGGTGGGTTACACCTTC.

This sequence joins TRBV30 and TRBJ1-2, with a weak D call TRBD1 (5 bases). Germline V gene data show CDR1 as GTSNPN and CDR2 as SVGIG (reference sequence). This CDR3 has 14 amino acids. V gave up 2 bases and J gave up 0 bases, with 10 bases separating them. The CDR3: CAWSQGTPNYGYTF. Written as DNA, the CDR3 is TGTGCCTGGAGTCAAGGGACTCCTAACTATGGCTACACCTTC.